Each of the 16 T cell receptor beta chains below was sequenced from the same sample in a study of shared clonotypes between healthy human individuals. Only in-frame clones appear in the TCRdb table, and some are missing; sequencing was by immunoSEQ multiplex PCR. The repertoire has approximately 1.1 million clones, approximately 80% of them found once; the top ten carry approximately 0.56%. Input material: memory CD4+ T cells from PBMCs. As to subset: CD45RA-negative fraction. Receptors originate from a man between 18 and 29 years old in good health. Some clones in this sample may be carry-over from other donors' samples.

The CDR3 nucleotides read TGTGCCAGCAGCTTCAACCAGGGGTCCACTGAAGCTTTCTTT. This codes for CASSFNQGSTEAFF. The V call is TRBV11-2, the J call TRBJ1-1, with D maybe TRBD1 (6 bases). The CDR3 is 14 amino acids. The germline V and J ends were trimmed by 3 bases and 4 bases, with 12 bases remaining between them. Germline V gene sequence: CDR1 SGHAT, CDR2 FQNNGV.

The chain has TRBV14 and TRBJ2-2, with D perhaps matching TRBD2 (6 bases). The V and J ends lost 1 base and 4 bases respectively, with 13 bases between them. The CDR3 has 16 amino acids. Germline V gives CDR1 SGHDN, CDR2 FVKESK. The CDR3 reads CASSQGRTTRTGELFF. Written as DNA, the CDR3 is TGTGCCAGCAGCCAAGGGCGGACTACCCGCACCGGGGAGCTGTTTTTT. Using reference TRBV14 and TRBJ2-2 for the parts outside the CDR3, the full variable domain is EAGVTQFPSHSVIEKGQTVTLRCDPISGHDNLYWYRRVMGKEIKFLLHFVKESKQDESGMPNNRFLAERTGGTYSTLKVQPAELEDSGVYFCASSQGRTTRTGELFFGEGSRLTVL.

The chain couples TRBV6-1 to TRBJ1-5; TRBD1 is a possible D gene (6 bases). CDR1 and CDR2 (germline): MNHNS, SASEGT. The CDR3 contains 14 residues. V dropped 7 bases and J dropped 2 bases, with 12 bases sitting between them. The CDR3 region is CASNLDSRNQPQHF. CDR3 bases: TGTGCCAGCAACCTGGACAGTCGCAATCAGCCCCAGCATTTT.

The chain uses TRBV28 and TRBJ1-5; D gene ambiguous. V lost 7 bases and J 5 bases, leaving 18 bases between the germline ends. This CDR3 has 15 amino acids. CDR1 is MDHEN, CDR2 SYDVKM, per germline. CDR3 nucleotide sequence: TGTGCCAGCAACCGCCATCCCTCCGGCGATCAGCCCCAGCATTTT. Translating it yields CASNRHPSGDQPQHF. Drawing the rest from reference TRBV28 and TRBJ1-5, the complete variable domain is DVKVTQSSRYLVKRTGEKVFLECVQDMDHENMFWYRQDPGLGLRLIYFSYDVKMKEKGDIPEGYSVSREKKERFSLILESASTNQTSMYLCASNRHPSGDQPQHFGDGTRLSIL.

The genes are TRBV28 and TRBJ2-1, with 7 nucleotides matching TRBD1. V lost 4 bases and J lost 13; bases outside the gene matches: 19. CDR1 is MDHEN and CDR2 is SYDVKM in the germline V gene. The CDR3 is 16 residues long. The CDR3 sequence: CASSSQGQAFIQLQFF. CDR3 in DNA: TGTGCCAGCAGTTCTCAAGGACAGGCCTTTATCCAACTACAGTTCTTC.

The J gene is TRBJ2-7, the V gene TRBV6-5; a weak D match, TRBD2 (5 bases). Germline V CDR1 and CDR2: MNHEY, SVGAGI. Trimming took 0 bases from V and 2 from J, leaving 14 bases between them. CDR3 length equals 16 residues. The CDR3 here is CASSYSRENPTYEQYF. The CDR3 region has the DNA TGTGCCAGCAGTTACTCTAGGGAGAACCCGACCTACGAGCAGTACTTC.

This rearrangement joins TRBV7-2 to TRBJ1-2, with a tentative D call TRBD1 (5 bases). Germline loops: CDR1 SGHTA, CDR2 FQGNSA. Trimming pared 5 bases from V and 6 bases from J, leaving 13 bases between. This CDR3 spans 13 amino acids. In DNA, the CDR3 is TGTGCCAGCAGCGGTATAAGGGGAAATGGCTACACCTTC. This translates into CASSGIRGNGYTF.

This clone was recorded once. This same CDR3 is encoded by further DNA sequences in the sample. The chain combines TRBV28 with TRBJ1-4; possible D gene TRBD1, 5 bases. CDR1 and CDR2 from the germline V gene are MDHEN and SYDVKM. CDR3 length equals 15 residues. V lost 2 bases and J lost 5, with 12 bases in between. The CDR3 reads CASSLGGSGNEKLFF. The CDR3 region has the DNA TGTGCCAGCAGTTTAGGGGGGTCAGGGAATGAAAAACTGTTTTTT.

The chain uses TRBV4-3 and TRBJ2-5, with D possibly being TRBD1 or TRBD2 (5 bases each). The V end lost 3 bases, the J end lost 3 bases, and 17 bases lay between the germline ends. The CDR3 is 16 residues long. Germline V gives CDR1 LGHNA, CDR2 YSLEER. The CDR3 sequence: CASSQVGTPGEETQYF. The CDR3 DNA reads as TGCGCCAGCAGCCAGGTTGGGACCCCCGGGGAAGAGACCCAGTACTTC.

V is TRBV7-2 and J is TRBJ1-1; possible D gene TRBD1, 5 bases. V dropped 3 bases and J dropped 5 bases, with 13 bases sitting between them. The CDR3 covers 14 residues. CDR1 is SGHTA and CDR2 is FQGNSA in the germline V gene. CDR3 coding DNA: TGTGCCAGCAGCTTGAAGAACCGGGGGACTGAAGCTTTCTTT. Its translation: CASSLKNRGTEAFF.

The rearrangement links TRBV30 to TRBJ1-2, with 8 nucleotides matching TRBD1. CDR3 length: 13 residues. Germline V lookup: CDR1 GTSNPN, CDR2 SVGIG (reference sequence). With 6 bases clipped from V and 4 bases from J, the junction kept 7 bases outside the gene matches. This CDR3 is CACQPGGSYGYTF. The CDR3 DNA sequence: TGTGCCTGCCAGCCAGGGGGCAGCTATGGCTACACCTTC.

This clone was counted ten times or more. V is TRBV18 and J is TRBJ1-1; D is unresolved. In germline, CDR1 is KGHSH, CDR2 LQKENI. Trimming cost V 0 bases and J 0 bases, with 14 bases left between them. The CDR3 contains 17 residues. The CDR3 bases are TGTGCCAGCTCACCACCTAAATCAGGAGGAATGAACACTGAAGCTTTCTTT. This codes for CASSPPKSGGMNTEAFF.

The V call is TRBV29-1, the J call TRBJ2-1, with TRBD1 as a possible D gene (6 bases). V was trimmed by 3 bases and J by 2 bases, leaving 20 bases between them. The CDR3 spans 17 residues. CDR1 and CDR2 from the germline V gene are SQVTM and ANQGSEA. For the CDR3, the DNA is TGCAGCGTTGATGGTTGGTGGCCAGGGGACCCCTACAATGAGCAGTTCTTC. Its protein is CSVDGWWPGDPYNEQFF.

In the case of this clone: The sample carries other DNA sequences with the same CDR3. This rearrangement joins TRBV28 to TRBJ1-4; D gene uncertain. The V end lost 6 bases, the J end lost 8 bases, and 10 bases lay between the germline ends. Germline V CDR1 and CDR2: MDHEN, SYDVKM. This CDR3 is built from 12 residues. The CDR3 loop reads CASRDVGEKLFF. The CDR3 nucleotides read TGTGCCAGCAGGGACGTTGGAGAAAAACTGTTTTTT.

This clone was recorded a few times. The chain recombines TRBV19 with TRBJ1-1; no firm D call. The germline V and J ends were trimmed by 6 bases and 4 bases, with 12 bases remaining between them. Germline V gene lookup returns CDR1 LNHDA and CDR2 SQIVND (reference sequence). The CDR3 is 13 amino acids. The CDR3 region is CASRRTAATEAFF. In DNA, the CDR3 is TGTGCCAGTAGGCGGACGGCTGCCACTGAAGCTTTCTTT.

The V gene is TRBV7-2, the J gene TRBJ1-1; TRBD1 aligns across 7 bases. The CDR3 consists of 13 residues. The J segment lost 4 bases and the V segment lost 3 bases, leaving 2 bases of the junction unmatched. The germline V gene has CDR1 SGHTA and CDR2 FQGNSA. CDR3 in DNA: TGTGCCAGCAGCTTGCACAGGGGCACTGAAGCTTTCTTT. Protein sequence: CASSLHRGTEAFF.